This T cell receptor (beta chain) was captured by sequencing in a study of molecular identifiers for immune sequencing clone quantification. TCRdb reprocessed the PCR reads via MiXCR and lists one record per CDR3 protein. The repertoire has about 510,000 distinct CDR3 sequences, 20% to 25% of them found once; the top ten carry 0.7% to 0.95%. Germline V gene data show CDR1 as SEHNR and CDR2 as FQNEAQ (reference sequence). Trimming at V came to 5 bases and at J to 6 bases, leaving 10 bases not matched to a gene. This CDR3 has 15 residues. The sequencing sample was made of naive CD8+ T cells from blood, with Jurkat cell RNA spiked in. Regarding subset: FACS-sorted CD8+CD4-CCR7+CD45RA+ naive T cells. This sequence originates from a human donor in good health. Some libraries in this study had Jurkat cell RNA spiked in. The rearrangement uses TRBV7-9 and TRBJ2-1; 7 nucleotides agree with TRBD1. The CDR3 DNA sequence: TGTGCCAGCAGCCCGAGACAGGGAGAGGTCAATGAGCAGTTCTTC. Its translation: CASSPRQGEVNEQFF.